This TCR beta chain emerged from a study of blood T cell repertoires in COVID-19. Study summary: Acute and convalescent COVID-19 samples came from the United States, Italy and Spain. T cells, B-cell-depleted T cells, or PBMCs provided the cDNA or gDNA that served as material.

V lost 4 bases, J lost 6 bases, and 7 bases lay in between. The CDR3 sequence is 12 residues long. CDR1 is MNHNY, CDR2 SVGAGI, per germline (reference sequence). The protocol was immunoSEQ multiplex PCR, while the TCRdb copy is restricted to in-frame clones and leaves out a portion. The sample consists of some 120,000 clones, more than 70% of them appearing once. Sequences were obtained from peripheral blood. This receptor was identified in a woman aged 25 to 39 who had recovered from COVID-19. This chain connects TRBV6-6 to TRBJ1-5; D is uncertain. CDR3 residues: CASSSRSQPQHF. The CDR3 region has the DNA TGTGCCAGCAGTTCGAGGAGTCAGCCCCAGCATTTT.